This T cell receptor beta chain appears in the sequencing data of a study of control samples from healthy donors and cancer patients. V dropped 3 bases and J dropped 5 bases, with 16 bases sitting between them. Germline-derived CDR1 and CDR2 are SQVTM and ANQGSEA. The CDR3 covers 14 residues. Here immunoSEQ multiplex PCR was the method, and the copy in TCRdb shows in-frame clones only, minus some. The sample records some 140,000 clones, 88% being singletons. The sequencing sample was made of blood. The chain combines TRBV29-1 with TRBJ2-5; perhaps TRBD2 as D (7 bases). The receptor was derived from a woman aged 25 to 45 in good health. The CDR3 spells CSVDHGGLGETQYF. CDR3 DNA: TGCAGCGTTGATCACGGGGGGCTCGGCGAGACCCAGTACTTC.